This TCR beta chain came from a study of OX40 agonist ivuxolimab in advanced cancers. Worth noting for this clone: Its antigen is still unknown.

Study-wide findings and caveats: Averaged across samples, CD8+ T cells carried more expanded clones than CD4+ did.

The method was immunoSEQ multiplex PCR; TCRdb's version includes in-frame clones alone and lacks a portion of them. The sample has 9,500 to 13,000 clones; over 70% are singletons. This CDR3 has 14 amino acids. Losses at the gene ends were 7 bases for V and 4 bases for J; bases not matched to a gene: 8. Germline assignment: CDR1 LNHNV and CDR2 YYDKDF (reference sequence). The receptor was isolated from an adult with an advanced solid tumor such as melanoma, head and neck, liver or kidney cancer. This material consisted of CD4+ or CD8+ T cells sorted from blood, taken in a trial of the OX40 agonist ivuxolimab. V gene TRBV15 combines with J gene TRBJ1-2; TRBD1 matches at 8 bases. This CDR3 reads CATTEFGTGYGYTF. The CDR3 nucleotides read TGTGCCACCACCGAGTTCGGGACAGGCTATGGCTACACCTTC.